These 7 T cell receptor beta chains were all obtained from the same sample, sequenced in a study of early stage breast cancer tumors (dated by TCRdb to 2016 to 2017). The library relied on the immunoSEQ multiplex PCR assay. TCRdb stores this immuneACCESS table with in-frame sequences only. Part of the clones is absent; in the studies checked, under half of the shortfall reflects unresolved V genes, and no reason is known for the rest. In all, the sample holds tens of thousands of clones, and about 60% of those were seen once. The ten largest clones take up around 8% of the sample. Source material: breast tumor tissue. These receptors were collected from a person in their fifties or sixties with breast cancer.

The CDR3 region has the DNA TGTGCCAGCAGCTTGCAGGCGGGCACAGATACGCAGTATTTT. This sequence encodes CASSLQAGTDTQYF. V usage is TRBV5-5 and J usage is TRBJ2-3; no clear D gene. The CDR3 covers 14 residues. From germline, CDR1 is SGHKS and CDR2 YYEKEE (reference sequence). V lost 1 base to trimming and J lost 1 base, with 7 bases between them.

A single count supports this clone. Other DNA sequences of this sample code for an identical CDR3. The chain is built from TRBV9 and TRBJ2-5; D perhaps matches TRBD2 (6 bases). The CDR3 loop spans 14 amino acids. Per germline, CDR1 SGDLS and CDR2 YYNGEE. The germline V and J ends were trimmed by 3 bases and 0 bases, with 9 bases remaining between them. The CDR3 is CASSARDYQETQYF. The CDR3 DNA is TGTGCCAGCAGCGCCCGGGACTACCAAGAGACCCAGTACTTC.

V gene TRBV11-3 combines with J gene TRBJ2-1; 8 bases map to TRBD1. This CDR3 contains 15 residues. CDR1 and CDR2 from the germline V gene are SGHNT and YENEEA. With 5 bases clipped from V and 4 bases from J, the junction kept 7 bases outside the gene matches. CDR3 in DNA: TGTGCCAGCAGCGCGGGACAGGCCGGTTACAATGAGCAGTTCTTC. This translates into CASSAGQAGYNEQFF. The full variable domain, in which reference TRBV11-3 and TRBJ2-1 provide the parts outside the CDR3, is EAGVVQSPRYKIIEKKQPVAFWCNPISGHNTLYWYLQNLGQGPELLIRYENEEAVDDSQLPKDRFSAERLKGVDSTLKIQPAELGDSAVYLCASSAGQAGYNEQFFGPGTRLTVL.

The rearrangement joins TRBV29-1 to TRBJ2-1; D is unresolved. Trimming pared 8 bases from V and 0 bases from J, leaving 14 bases between. The CDR3 length is 14 residues. Germline V gene sequence: CDR1 SQVTM, CDR2 ANQGSEA. CDR3: CSLTRSSSYNEQFF. CDR3 bases: TGCAGCTTAACCCGAAGTAGCTCCTACAATGAGCAGTTCTTC.

This clone was counted a few times. CDR3 in DNA: TGTGCCAGCAGTGTGTGGCTACCCTCCTACAATGAGCAGTTCTTC. This translates into CASSVWLPSYNEQFF. The chain carries TRBV6-1 and TRBJ2-1; D ambiguous. The V gene lost 4 bases and the J gene lost 0 bases, with 10 bases spanning the gap. Germline V CDR1 and CDR2: MNHNS, SASEGT. This CDR3 is 15 amino acids long.

This chain joins TRBV30 and TRBJ2-7; 9 nucleotides agree with TRBD2. J lost 2 bases, V lost 7 bases, and 6 bases had no gene match. The CDR3 totals 13 residues. Germline assignment: CDR1 GTSNPN and CDR2 SVGIG (reference sequence). CDR3: CASLTSGTYEQYF. The CDR3 coding sequence is TGTGCCTCCCTGACTAGCGGCACCTACGAGCAGTACTTC.

The chain joins TRBV25-1 to TRBJ2-3; 9 bases line up with TRBD2. CDR3 length equals 15 residues. Germline values: CDR1 MGHDK, CDR2 SYGVNS. Trimming took 3 bases from V and 2 from J; bases not matched to a gene: 3. As DNA, the CDR3 is TGTGCCAGCAGTGATAGCGGGGGTATCACAGATACGCAGTATTTT. Translating it yields CASSDSGGITDTQYF.